This T cell receptor beta chain was profiled in a study of cytomegalovirus exposure and HLA in healthy donors. 60 Vbeta and 13 Jbeta primers were used in PCR. Generated by immunoSEQ multiplex PCR, the TCRdb table keeps only in-frame clones and is missing some. The table lists 150,000 to 250,000 clones, around 86% of them singletons. On this clone: Its antigen is as yet unknown.

V gave up 9 bases and J gave up 8 bases; unmatched junction bases: 5. From germline, CDR1 is WSHSY and CDR2 SAAADI. The CDR3 has 12 residues. Study-level findings and limits: A later analysis found TCR association rates differed by HLA locus, highest for DRB1 and lowest for HLA-C. Association of 16,951 TCR beta sequences with HLA alleles was found at 0.05 false discovery rate in a later analysis. According to reports, the classifier identified cytomegalovirus status with high specificity and sensitivity.

The clonotype originates from a woman between 45 and 65 years old in good health and CMV-seropositive. Sequencing used PBMCs. This chain links TRBV10-2 with TRBJ2-1, with 9 nucleotides matching TRBD2. CDR3 protein: CASAGGPDEQFF. The CDR3 DNA reads TGCGCCAGTGCGGGAGGGCCCGATGAGCAGTTCTTC.